This T cell receptor (beta chain) was sequenced for a study of cytomegalovirus exposure and HLA in healthy donors. Study conclusions and caveats: It was approximately 170 TCR beta chains that were listed as cytomegalovirus-associated. Three CMV-associated chains were confirmed in vitro to be specific for CMV antigens.

Turning to this clone: Its target is not known.

Donors came from a validation cohort of 95 to 150 subjects, distinct from the first 666-subject cohort. Here immunoSEQ multiplex PCR was the method, and the copy in TCRdb shows in-frame clones only, minus some. The profile shows a few hundred thousand clones, 90% of them singletons. This CDR3 is built from 14 residues. The V gene's germline CDR1 is SGHRS and CDR2 YFSETQ. The V and J ends lost 4 bases and 0 bases respectively, with 5 bases between them. The genes are TRBV5-1 and TRBJ2-6, with D unresolved. The source of this sequence is a woman aged 25 to 45 in good health and CMV-seronegative. Sequencing was carried out using PBMCs. CDR3 in DNA: TGCGCCAGCAGCGTATACTCTGGGGCCAACGTCCTGACTTTC. Its protein product is CASSVYSGANVLTF.